The present T cell receptor beta chain was sequenced within a study of cytomegalovirus exposure and HLA in healthy donors. General study results and limits: At a 0.05 false discovery rate, a later analysis found over 15,000 TCR beta sequences to be associated with HLA alleles. A later look showed TCR association rates differing by HLA locus, highest for DRB1 and lowest for HLA-C. In an earlier analysis, about 87% or about 30%: the productive usage of most TCR beta V segments.

The CDR3 loop spans 17 amino acids. Looked up from germline, CDR1 is MNHEY and CDR2 is SMNVEV (reference sequence). With V trimmed by 2 bases and J by 2 bases, 12 bases remained unmatched. Amplification used 60 Vbeta primers and 13 Jbeta primers. The protocol was immunoSEQ multiplex PCR, while the TCRdb copy is restricted to in-frame clones and leaves out a portion. The table has 75,000 to 100,000 clones, under 85% seen once. Worth noting for this clone: Its matching antigen is unknown.

This TCR derives from a woman between 65 and 79 years old in good health and CMV-seropositive. What was sequenced was PBMCs. The rearrangement joins TRBV27 to TRBJ2-7, with 7 bases fitting TRBD1. CDR3 amino acids: CASSLGYRGQPTYEQYF. As DNA, the CDR3 is TGTGCCAGCAGTTTAGGGTACAGGGGTCAACCTACCTACGAGCAGTACTTC.